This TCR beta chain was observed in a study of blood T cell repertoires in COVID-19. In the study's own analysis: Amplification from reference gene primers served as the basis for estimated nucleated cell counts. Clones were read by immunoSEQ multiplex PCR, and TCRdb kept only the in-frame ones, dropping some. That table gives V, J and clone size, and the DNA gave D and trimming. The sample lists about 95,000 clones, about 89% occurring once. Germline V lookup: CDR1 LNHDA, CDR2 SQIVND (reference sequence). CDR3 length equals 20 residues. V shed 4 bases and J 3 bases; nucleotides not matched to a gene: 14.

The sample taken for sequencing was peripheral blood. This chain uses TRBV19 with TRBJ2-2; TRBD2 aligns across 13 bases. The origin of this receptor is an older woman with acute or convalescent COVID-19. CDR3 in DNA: TGTGCCAGTAGTAGCTCGGTGACTAGCGGGGGGCAAACCCACACCGGGGAGCTGTTTTTT. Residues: CASSSSVTSGGQTHTGELFF.